This T cell receptor (beta chain) comes out of a study of Graves' ophthalmopathy and Graves' hyperthyroidism. At the level of the study: The authors collected peripheral blood at initial diagnosis, before any treatment.

The CDR3 sequence is 14 residues long. V lost 2 bases and J 8 bases, leaving 15 bases between the germline ends. Germline lookup yields CDR1 MGHRA and CDR2 YSYEKL. Study outcomes and limitations: Detected in blood as well were most expanded thyroid clonotypes with frequency above 0.001.

Regarding this clonotype: The antigen is unknown.

The authors amplified TCR beta CDR3 regions, and they did so from RNA transcripts for repertoire sequencing. Second-round multiplex PCR followed a first-round RT-PCR using HTBI primers. In TCRdb, the multiplex PCR reads were re-called with MiXCR into one record per CDR3 protein. Of 240,000 or so distinct CDR3 sequences in the sample, 45% to 55% were seen once. Other autoimmune diseases, uncontrolled infections, pregnancy or lactation led to the exclusion of patients. The TCR originated in an adult man with Graves' ophthalmopathy. This chain joins TRBV4-1 and TRBJ1-2, with a possible D match to TRBD1 (6 bases). Source material: peripheral blood. CDR3 sequence: CASSQPPGGWGYTF. The CDR3 region has the DNA TGCGCCAGCAGCCAACCTCCCGGGGGCTGGGGCTACACCTTC.